This TCR beta chain was recorded in a study of T cell responses to AZD1222 COVID-19 vaccine. As concerns this clone: Its antigen is not known.

Libraries were prepared by immunoSEQ multiplex PCR; TCRdb keeps only in-frame clonotypes and omits some of them. The sample has 94,000 or so clones; 90% are singletons. Study-level points and caveats: The sample set comprised mostly white British donors with more females, and clonal diversity was possibly underestimated. Reportedly, close to half of spike-specific TCRs are directed against unmutated variant regions. Across spike, vaccine-associated CD4 TCRs were found, dominant at 160-218 and 743-854. Following two doses of AZD1222, Spike-specific TCR breadth and depth rose.

The CDR3 has 13 amino acids. Germline CDR1 and CDR2: MNHEY and SVGAGI. The V gene lost 6 bases and the J gene lost 2 bases, with 8 bases spanning the gap. This clonotype was obtained from an adult in good health. The chain combines TRBV6-5 with TRBJ1-3; D not resolved. The input for sequencing was peripheral blood, taken on day 0 of AZD1222 vaccination. CDR3: CASRPGAGNTIYF. Written as DNA, the CDR3 is TGTGCCAGCAGACCCGGGGCTGGAAACACCATATATTTT.